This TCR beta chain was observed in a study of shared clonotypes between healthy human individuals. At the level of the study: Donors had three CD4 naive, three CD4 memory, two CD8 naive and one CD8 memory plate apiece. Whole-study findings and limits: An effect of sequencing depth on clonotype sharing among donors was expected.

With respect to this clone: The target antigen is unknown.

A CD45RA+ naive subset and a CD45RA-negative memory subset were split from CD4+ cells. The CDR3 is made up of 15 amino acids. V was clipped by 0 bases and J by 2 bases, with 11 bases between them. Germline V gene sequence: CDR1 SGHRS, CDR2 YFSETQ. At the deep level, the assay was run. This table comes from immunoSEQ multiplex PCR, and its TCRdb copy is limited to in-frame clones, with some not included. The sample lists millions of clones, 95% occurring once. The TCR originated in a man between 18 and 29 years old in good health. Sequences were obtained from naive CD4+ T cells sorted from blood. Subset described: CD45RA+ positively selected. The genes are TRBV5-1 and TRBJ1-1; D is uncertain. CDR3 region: CASSLDGVGNTEAFF. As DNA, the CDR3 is TGCGCCAGCAGCTTGGACGGGGTTGGAAACACTGAAGCTTTCTTT.